These T cell receptor beta chains were read from a single sample in a study of tumor and adjacent non-tumor tissue in lung cancer. TCRdb re-called the multiplex PCR reads with MiXCR, one entry per CDR3 protein. The sample carries roughly 120,000 distinct CDR3 sequences, 62% recorded once. What was sequenced was distant non-tumor lung tissue. The receptors come from a man in his fifties or sixties with non-small cell lung cancer. Both conserved end residues are part of each CDR3. A D gene is named only where the DNA matches it firmly. A row's size may be missing; if present it is once, few, many or a size class.

j_call d_call v_call clone_size cdr3_aa cdr3_nt
TRBJ2-1 NA TRBV10-1 many CASSPGSHEQFF TGCGCCAGCAGCCCCGGGAGCCATGAGCAGTTCTTC
TRBJ1-6 NA TRBV5-1 NA CASNADGGGGALHF TGCGCCAGCAACGCGGACGGCGGTGGAGGAGCCCTCCACTTT
TRBJ2-5 TRBD2 TRBV28 NA CASSLSYPTSRYQETQYF TGTGCCAGCAGTCTATCGTACCCGACTAGCAGGTACCAAGAGACCCAGTACTTC
TRBJ2-7 NA TRBV11-1 NA CVSSLRLGGSGSHEQYF TGTGTCAGCAGCCTCCGTCTGGGCGGATCCGGCTCCCACGAGCAGTACTTC
TRBJ1-1 NA TRBV5-4 medium-sized CASSQGREAEAFF TGTGCCAGCAGTCAGGGCAGGGAGGCTGAAGCTTTCTTT
TRBJ2-2 NA TRBV7-9 NA CASGQENTGELFF TGTGCCTCCGGGCAGGAGAACACCGGGGAGCTGTTTTTT
TRBJ2-1 TRBD2 TRBV11-3 NA CASSPGTRPNERFF TGTGCCAGCAGCCCAGGGACTAGACCCAATGAGCGGTTCTTC
TRBJ1-2 NA TRBV20-1 NA CSALVPGAYGYTF TGCAGTGCTTTAGTCCCGGGGGCTTATGGCTACACCTTC
TRBJ1-1 NA TRBV12-3/TRBV12-4 once CASSYQQSTEALF TGTGCCAGCAGTTACCAACAGAGTACTGAAGCTCTCTTT
TRBJ2-3 NA TRBV6-2/TRBV6-3 many CASTSPPPTDTQYF TGTGCCAGCACGTCTCCTCCCCCCACAGATACGCAGTATTTT
TRBJ1-2 NA TRBV7-3 NA CASHKQINYGYTF TGTGCCAGCCACAAACAGATCAACTATGGCTACACCTTC
TRBJ1-2 NA TRBV6-5 NA CANSNAGANYGYTF TGTGCCAACAGCAACGCGGGGGCTAACTATGGCTACACCTTC
TRBJ1-5 TRBD1 TRBV12-3/TRBV12-4 NA CASSFRGRVYSNQPHHF TGCGCCAGCAGTTTTAGGGGGCGCGTGTATAGCAATCAGCCCCATCATTTT
TRBJ2-4 TRBD1 TRBV20-1 many CSAHWTGGNIQYF TGCAGTGCCCACTGGACAGGGGGAAACATTCAGTACTTC
TRBJ2-3 TRBD2 TRBV20-1 NA CSAITPSGGPDTQYF TGCAGTGCTATCACGCCTAGCGGGGGGCCAGATACGCAGTATTTT
TRBJ2-5 TRBD1 TRBV5-4 NA CASIKDRDQQTQYF TGTGCCAGCATCAAGGACAGGGACCAACAGACCCAATACTTC
TRBJ2-3 TRBD2 TRBV6-6 many CASSYSTSGGGVYDTQYF TGTGCCAGCAGTTACTCGACTAGCGGGGGGGGGGTTTACGATACGCAGTATTTT
TRBJ2-1 NA TRBV27 few CASSLSNPTVNEQFF TGTGCCAGCAGTTTATCGAACCCCACAGTCAATGAGCAGTTCTTC
TRBJ1-4 NA TRBV20-1 NA CSARDVDSDRNLKEKLFF TGCAGTGCTAGAGATGTAGACAGTGACCGCAACTTGAAAGAAAAACTGTTTTTT
TRBJ2-7 TRBD2 TRBV5-5 NA CGSSSVSGAYEQYF TGTGGCAGCAGCTCGGTCAGCGGGGCCTACGAGCAGTACTTC
TRBJ2-3 TRBD2 TRBV13 many CASSSGRALWTDTQYF TGTGCCAGCAGTAGCGGGAGGGCCCTATGGACAGATACGCAGTATTTT
TRBJ2-2 NA TRBV12-3/TRBV12-4 NA CVSSFRLEANTGELFF TGTGTCAGCAGTTTTAGGCTAGAAGCGAACACCGGGGAGCTGTTTTTT
TRBJ1-2 NA TRBV5-4 NA CASSDEMAGCCGYTF TGTGCCAGCAGCGATGAGATGGCGGGGTGTTGTGGCTACACCTTC
TRBJ1-4 NA TRBV20-1 NA CSASTDSVSNEKLFF TGCAGTGCTAGTACAGACAGCGTATCTAATGAAAAACTGTTTTTT
TRBJ1-1 TRBD1 TRBV6-6 NA CVSTPTGGQGAHRTEAFF TGTGTCAGCACCCCTACTGGGGGACAGGGGGCGCATAGGACTGAAGCTTTCTTT
TRBJ2-2 NA TRBV11-3 NA CVSIEGLWDTGELFF TGTGTCAGCATCGAAGGACTTTGGGACACCGGGGAGCTGTTTTTT
TRBJ2-2 NA TRBV6-2/TRBV6-3 many CASRRTGLISTGELFF TGTGCCAGCCGGCGGACAGGACTAATCAGCACCGGGGAGCTGTTTTTT
TRBJ2-1 NA TRBV19 few CASSIGNSSYNEQFF TGTGCCAGTAGTATAGGGAACAGCTCCTACAATGAACAGTTCTTC
TRBJ2-3 NA TRBV5-5 many CASSSTDTQYF TGTGCCAGCAGCTCTACAGATACGCAGTATTTT
TRBJ2-6 NA TRBV12-3/TRBV12-4 NA CASSLGSSGAIVLTF TGTGCCAGCAGTTTAGGCAGCTCTGGGGCCATTGTCCTGACTTTC
TRBJ2-7 NA TRBV11-1 NA CARSFPCGAYERYF TGTGCCAGGAGCTTTCCCTGCGGCGCCTACGAGCGGTACTTC
TRBJ1-6 TRBD1 TRBV12-3/TRBV12-4 NA CTGSRIGTGGSALHF TGTACCGGCAGTCGGATCGGGACAGGGGGTTCGGCCCTCCACTTT
TRBJ2-3 NA TRBV6-1 NA CASSEAGTGKDTQYF TGTGCCAGCAGTGAAGCTGGGACTGGGAAGGATACGCAGTATTTT
TRBJ2-7 NA TRBV20-1 NA CSALTRGGSYEQYF TGCAGTGCGCTGACAAGGGGGGGCTCCTACGAGCAGTACTTC
TRBJ2-2 NA TRBV30 NA CVWKWGTNTGELFF TGTGTCTGGAAGTGGGGCACGAACACCGGGGAGCTGTTTTTT
TRBJ2-1 TRBD2 TRBV29-1 once CSVDRSRLAGENEQFF TGCAGCGTTGATAGGTCTAGACTAGCGGGAGAGAATGAGCAGTTCTTC
TRBJ2-7 NA TRBV6-2/TRBV6-3 many CASSYSGSGDYEQYF TGTGCCAGCAGTTACTCGGGTAGCGGCGACTACGAGCAGTACTTC
TRBJ1-1 NA TRBV10-1 NA CAGSEHGKTEAFF TGCGCCGGCAGTGAACATGGTAAGACTGAAGCTTTCTTT
TRBJ2-5 NA TRBV6-6 many CASRRTRGQETQYF TGTGCCAGCAGGCGTACTAGGGGGCAAGAGACCCAGTACTTC
TRBJ2-1 NA TRBV4-1 NA CASSQGLWDGIYNDQFF TGCGCCAGCAGCCAAGGACTGTGGGACGGGATCTACAATGATCAGTTCTTC
TRBJ2-3 NA TRBV20-1 NA CSASRNGAGPGTQYF TGCAGTGCTTCCCGAAACGGCGCCGGACCGGGTACGCAGTATTTT
TRBJ2-1 TRBD2 TRBV11-3 NA CASSRLAGWLEQFF TGTGCCAGCAGCCGCCTAGCGGGATGGCTTGAGCAATTCTTC
TRBJ1-6 NA TRBV10-3 once CAIGDRDKGYSPLHF TGTGCCATCGGTGACCGGGACAAGGGATATTCACCCCTCCACTTT
TRBJ1-1 TRBD1 TRBV28 NA CASRGIRGRRGGTEAFF TGTGCCAGCAGGGGTATCAGGGGGCGTAGAGGTGGCACTGAAGCTTTCTTT
TRBJ2-1 NA TRBV29-1 many CSVVRGTSEQFF TGCAGCGTTGTCCGGGGGACAAGTGAGCAGTTCTTC
TRBJ2-1 NA TRBV11-2 once CVSSPSNERFF TGTGTCAGCAGCCCTTCCAATGAGCGGTTCTTC
TRBJ2-2 TRBD1 TRBV18 NA CASSPFPGTGKSTGELFF TGTGCCAGCTCACCATTTCCCGGGACAGGGAAGTCCACCGGGGAGCTGTTCTTT
TRBJ2-7 NA TRBV13 many CASSRPVGKRSYEQYF TGTGCCAGCAGCCGACCTGTGGGGAAACGGAGCTACGAGCAGTACTTC
TRBJ2-3 TRBD2 TRBV5-1 NA CASRKTLAGSTDTQYF TGCGCCAGCAGAAAGACCCTAGCGGGTAGCACAGATACGCAGTATTTT
TRBJ2-1 TRBD2 TRBV19 NA CASSGFAGGYNEQFF TGTGCCAGTAGTGGGTTTGCGGGGGGGTACAATGAGCAGTTCTTC
TRBJ1-1 NA TRBV10-2 many CATRLDRTGNTEAFF TGCGCCACCAGACTCGATCGGACGGGAAACACTGAAGCTTTCTTT